This T cell receptor beta chain originates from a study of blood T cell repertoires in COVID-19. Germline CDR1 LNHNV, CDR2 YYDKDF (reference sequence). Trimming at V came to 6 bases and at J to 5 bases, leaving 7 bases not matched to a gene. CDR3 length: 14 residues. Study processing details: Amplifying reference gene primers gave estimates of nucleated cell counts. Using immunoSEQ multiplex PCR, the repertoire was profiled, and TCRdb retains in-frame clones only, with some absent. V, J and clone size were drawn from that table, and D and trimming were deduced from the DNA. There are about 250,000 clones in the sample; over 75% occur only once, and more than 1.5% lies in the top ten. Cohort 3 recovery required two negative PCRs, clearance, or symptom resolution.

The V and J genes are TRBV15 and TRBJ2-7; 10 bases are a match to TRBD1. Sequenced sample: PBMCs or T cells enriched from blood (not recorded which). The TCR comes from a man aged 40-55 years who had recovered from COVID-19. CDR3 nucleotide sequence: TGTGCCACCAGGGGGGGACAGGGGAGGGACGAGCAGTACTTC. It yields the protein CATRGGQGRDEQYF.